The 6 T cell receptor beta chains reported below all come from one sample, sequenced in a study of persistence of HIV-infected CD4 T cells. The immunoSEQ assay was version 4, run in survey mode. The protocol was immunoSEQ multiplex PCR, while the TCRdb copy is restricted to in-frame clones and leaves out a portion. The data show 36,000 or so clones, around 83% seen once. Overlapping HIV-1 Gag 15-mer peptides at around 0.91 ug per peptide per mL were used. Memory cells lacking CD40L and CD69 with high CD45RO were sorted. For these receptors, no antigen is known. Source: cultured CD4+ T cells from PBMCs, taken from a patient who received antiretroviral therapy. The receptors here all came from an adult with HIV. The donor label of this sample is uncertain.

This chain links TRBV29-1 with TRBJ2-3; D possibly corresponds to TRBD1 (6 bases). V lost 4 bases to trimming and J lost 1 base, with 9 bases between them. The CDR3 loop spans 13 amino acids. Germline CDR1 is SQVTM and CDR2 is ANQGSEA. CDR3 nucleotides: TGCAGCGTTGCCAGGGGAGGCACAGATACGCAGTATTTT. Translating gives CSVARGGTDTQYF.

This chain uses TRBV14 with TRBJ1-1, with 9 bases that match TRBD1. Trimming at V came to 4 bases and at J to 4 bases, leaving 7 bases not matched to a gene. This CDR3 contains 15 residues. Germline CDR1 SGHDN, CDR2 FVKESK. The CDR3 nucleotides read TGTGCCAGCAGCCCCCAGACAGGGGGTAGCACTGAAGCTTTCTTT. Residues: CASSPQTGGSTEAFF.

This chain uses TRBV5-5 with TRBJ1-1, with D possibly being TRBD1 (6 bases). The V and J ends lost 5 bases and 1 base respectively, with 9 bases between them. This CDR3 spans 13 amino acids. Germline V gives CDR1 SGHKS, CDR2 YYEKEE (reference sequence). CDR3 coding DNA: TGTGCCAGCAGTCAACAGGGGAACACTGAAGCTTTCTTT. Encoded protein: CASSQQGNTEAFF. Supplemented by reference TRBV5-5 and TRBJ1-1, the full variable domain reads DAGVTQSPTHLIKTRGQQVTLRCSPISGHKSVSWYQQVLGQGPQFIFQYYEKEERGRGNFPDRFSARQFPNYSSELNVNALLLGDSALYLCASSQQGNTEAFFGQGTRLTVV.

The rearrangement links TRBV23-1 to TRBJ2-1, with 9 bases fitting TRBD2. TRBV23-1 is assigned to the ORF class and has an uncertain function. V shed 5 bases, J shed 3 bases, and the junction held 8 bases outside the gene matches. The CDR3 is 16 amino acids. The CDR3 region has the DNA TGCGCCAGCAGTTCCATCCTAGCGGGGCACTACAATGAGCAGTTCTTC. Amino acid sequence: CASSSILAGHYNEQFF.

This clone was seen just once. V gene TRBV7-3 combines with J gene TRBJ2-3, with 10 bases that match TRBD2. The CDR3 has 16 residues. The junction had 8 bases not matched to a gene; V was cut back by 2 bases and J by 6 bases. Germline V gene data show CDR1 as SGHTA and CDR2 as FQGTGA. CDR3 region: CASSLGSSGGVDTQYF. The CDR3 DNA sequence: TGTGCCAGCAGCTTAGGGTCCAGCGGGGGGGTGGATACGCAGTATTTT.

The gene calls are TRBV19 and TRBJ1-2; D gene ambiguous. V shed 7 bases and J shed 3 bases, with 9 bases lying between them. The CDR3 extends over 12 amino acids. Germline loops: CDR1 LNHDA, CDR2 SQIVND (reference sequence). CDR3 DNA sequence: TGTGCCAGTAAAGGACGGCACTATGGCTACACCTTC. It translates to CASKGRHYGYTF.